This TCR beta chain was sequenced for a study of blood T cells in healthy people across ages. Germline V gene sequence: CDR1 SGDLS, CDR2 YYNGEE. CDR3 length: 16 residues. As for this clonotype: One end of the junction fails to match germline, which may point to a read error.

Sample-barcoded 5' priming and a J-beta primer mix drove a second PCR of roughly 6 to 12 cycles. TCRdb ran MiXCR on the 5' RACE reads and lists one entry per CDR3 protein. This table has around 800,000 distinct CDR3 sequences, more than 25% appearing once. This sample was also put to use in a study of T cells of mothers and their children.

V and J are TRBV9 and TRBJ2-2; a weak D match, TRBD2 (6 bases). The clonotype comes from a boy younger than 18 in good health. The sequenced material came from blood. In DNA, the CDR3 is TGTGCCAGCAGCATGCTTGGCGGGGCGGGCACCGGGGAGCTGGTTTTT. Translating gives CASSMLGGAGTGELVF.